Shown below are 26 T cell receptor beta chains from a single sample sequenced in a study of T cells in Graves' hyperthyroidism and ophthalmopathy. What was amplified from RNA transcripts were TCR beta CDR3 regions. First-round RT-PCR with HTBI primers amplified the TCR CDR3 region. One entry per CDR3 protein, called by TCRdb with MiXCR from the multiplex PCR reads. Among 480,000 or so distinct CDR3 sequences listed, approximately 49% were seen once. The sample comprised peripheral blood or thyroid tissue (not recorded which). The receptors were sampled from an adult woman with Graves' disease, either hyperthyroidism or ophthalmopathy (not recorded which).

The chain uses TRBV7-9 and TRBJ2-5; 9 bases are a match to TRBD2. The CDR3 is 17 residues long. Germline-derived CDR1 and CDR2 are SEHNR and FQNEAQ (reference sequence). The V segment lost 5 bases and the J segment 5 bases; nucleotides outside the gene matches: 15. In nucleotides, the CDR3 is TGTGCCAGCAGCCCCCCATATCTAGCGGGGTCCGAGGAGACCCAGTACTTC. It specifies CASSPPYLAGSEETQYF.

The chain employs TRBV7-9 and TRBJ1-5; D gene unclear. This CDR3 comprises 14 residues. Looked up from germline, CDR1 is SEHNR and CDR2 is FQNEAQ (reference sequence). V lost 6 bases and J lost 2, with 11 bases in between. CDR3 sequence reads: CASSAARGNQPQHF. Here the CDR3 DNA reads TGTGCCAGCAGTGCCGCCCGGGGCAATCAGCCCCAGCATTTT. Complete variable domain (other parts from reference TRBV7-9 and TRBJ1-5): DTGVSQNPRHKITKRGQNVTFRCDPISEHNRLYWYRQTLGQGPEFLTYFQNEAQLEKSRLLSDRFSAERPKGSFSTLEIQRTEQGDSAMYLCASSAARGNQPQHFGDGTRLSIL.

In the case of this clonotype: Because it lacks the conserved phenylalanine or tryptophan at the end, this CDR3 is likely a read error. The limits of the CDR3 on the DNA are not certain, so only TCRdb's listed CDR3 is given. V usage is TRBV7-2 and J usage is TRBJ1-2. CDR1 is SGHTA and CDR2 is FQGNSA in the germline V gene. The CDR3 length equals 12 residues, ends included. The CDR3 spells CASSQDGTTYAY.

The gene calls are TRBV25-1 and TRBJ2-7; 8 bases align to TRBD1. From germline, CDR1 is MGHDK and CDR2 SYGVNS. The CDR3 runs to 16 residues. With V trimmed by 3 bases and J by 3 bases, 10 bases remained unmatched. CDR3 sequence reads: CASSDPHRDRNYEQYF. DNA for the CDR3: TGTGCCAGCAGTGACCCCCACCGGGACAGGAACTACGAGCAGTACTTC.

The V gene is TRBV2, the J gene TRBJ2-7; TRBD1 matches at 9 bases. J gave up 2 bases and V 5 bases, and 4 bases lay outside the gene matches. Germline lookup yields CDR1 SNHLY and CDR2 FYNNEI. The CDR3 is 14 residues long. The DNA for the CDR3 is TGTGCCAGCAGTAAAGGGGACAGGGCCTACGAGCAGTACTTC. It encodes CASSKGDRAYEQYF. The entire variable domain, with the rest obtained from reference TRBV2 and TRBJ2-7, is as follows: EPEVTQTPSHQVTQMGQEVILRCVPISNHLYFYWYRQILGQKVEFLVSFYNNEISEKSEIFDDQFSVERPDGSNFTLKIRSTKLEDSAMYFCASSKGDRAYEQYFGPGTRLTVT.

V and J are TRBV7-2 and TRBJ2-7, with 11 bases lining up with TRBD2. This CDR3 contains 15 residues. Germline values: CDR1 SGHTA, CDR2 FQGNSA. Trimming at V came to 3 bases and at J to 6 bases, leaving 7 bases not matched to a gene. CDR3 bases: TGTGCCAGCAGCTTCTCTAGCGGGGGGCTCTTCGAGCAGTACTTC. Its protein product is CASSFSSGGLFEQYF.

The V and J genes are TRBV9 and TRBJ1-2; 10 bases agree with TRBD1. Germline lookup yields CDR1 SGDLS and CDR2 YYNGEE. This CDR3 spans 16 amino acids. V lost 3 bases to trimming and J lost 8 bases; unmatched junction nucleotides: 13. The CDR3 sequence: CASSDGTGALPWGYTF. Written as DNA, the CDR3 is TGTGCCAGCAGCGATGGGACAGGGGCGCTTCCCTGGGGCTACACCTTC.

V usage is TRBV2 and J usage is TRBJ1-2, with D hard to call. Per the germline V gene, CDR1 is SNHLY and CDR2 is FYNNEI. The CDR3 sequence is 13 residues long. V shed 3 bases and J shed 4 bases, with 9 bases lying between them. The CDR3 nucleotides are TGTGCCAGCAGTGACGACGACGTCTATGGCTACACCTTC. Amino acid sequence: CASSDDDVYGYTF.

The CDR3 protein is CASSVAGRPYGYTF. The CDR3 DNA reads as TGTGCCAGCAGCGTAGCCGGCAGACCCTATGGCTACACCTTC. The genes are TRBV9 and TRBJ1-2; no reliable D call. Trimming pared 0 bases from V and 4 bases from J, leaving 10 bases between. The CDR3 is made up of 14 amino acids. CDR1 and CDR2 (germline): SGDLS, YYNGEE.

The V and J genes are TRBV7-9 and TRBJ1-1, with 11 positions matching TRBD1. The CDR3 totals 15 residues. The germline V gene encodes CDR1 SEHNR and CDR2 FQNEAQ (reference sequence). The ends lost 5 bases at V and 5 bases at J; junction bases unmatched: 7. DNA for the CDR3: TGTGCCAGCAGCCACCGGGACAGGGGGAAAACTGAAGCTTTCTTT. Encoded protein: CASSHRDRGKTEAFF.

This clonotype has a handful of counts. The rearrangement uses TRBV10-2 and TRBJ1-3, with a possible D match to TRBD1 (6 bases). Germline V gene sequence: CDR1 WSHSY, CDR2 SAAADI. The CDR3 sequence is 14 residues long. The V end was cut by 3 bases, the J end by 3 bases, with 9 bases between. CDR3 nucleotide sequence: TGCGCCAGCAGTGAACAGGGAGGTGGAAACACCATATATTTT. This translates into CASSEQGGGNTIYF.

This chain links TRBV9 with TRBJ2-7; D is perhaps TRBD1 (5 bases). The V end was cut by 3 bases, the J end by 3 bases, with 16 bases between. Germline loops: CDR1 SGDLS, CDR2 YYNGEE. The CDR3 length is 15 residues. CDR3 region: CASSATEQAVYEQYF. The CDR3 bases are TGTGCCAGCAGCGCGACTGAACAGGCTGTCTACGAGCAGTACTTC.

In its sample, this clonotype was seen many times. The J gene is TRBJ1-1, the V gene TRBV2, with D possibly matching TRBD1 (5 bases). This CDR3 has 15 amino acids. CDR1 is SNHLY and CDR2 is FYNNEI in the germline V gene. V was shortened by 9 bases and J by 1 base, with 18 bases between the two germline ends. CDR3 in DNA: TGTGCCAGTACCCTCCTAGGGGAGGGGAACACTGAAGCTTTCTTT. This gives the protein CASTLLGEGNTEAFF.

Notes on this clonotype: At one boundary the junction diverges from the germline segment, which might be a read error. J is TRBJ1-1 and V is TRBV2; no firm D call. In germline, CDR1 is SNHLY, CDR2 FYNNEI. The CDR3 runs to 13 residues. The CDR3 region has the DNA TGTGCCAGCAACCCGGAGGAGAACACTGAAGCTTCCTTT. It encodes CASNPEENTEASF.

The V and J genes are TRBV7-2 and TRBJ2-5; D is perhaps TRBD2 (5 bases). CDR3 size: 12 residues. Deletions cut 6 bases from V and 9 bases from J, with 14 bases between. Per the germline V gene, CDR1 is SGHTA and CDR2 is FQGNSA. As DNA, the CDR3 is TGTGCCAGCAGTTCATGGGCGGAGGCCCAGTACTTC. This encodes CASSSWAEAQYF. Full variable domain (rest looked up from reference TRBV7-2 and TRBJ2-5): GAGVSQSPSNKVTEKGKDVELRCDPISGHTALYWYRQSLGQGLEFLIYFQGNSAPDKSGLPSDRFSAERTGGSVSTLTIQRTQQEDSAVYLCASSSWAEAQYFGPGTRLLVL.

The chain recombines TRBV19 with TRBJ2-5; TRBD1 matches at 7 bases. CDR1 and CDR2 (germline): LNHDA, SQIVND (reference sequence). The CDR3 length is 14 residues. J lost 5 bases, V lost 5 bases, and 8 bases had no gene match. DNA for the CDR3: TGTGCCAGTAGTGGGACAGATATTGCCGAGACCCAGTACTTC. Its translation: CASSGTDIAETQYF.

This clonotype was found many times. This rearrangement joins TRBV29-1 to TRBJ2-2; TRBD2 is a possible D gene (6 bases). Trimming pared 6 bases from V and 3 bases from J, leaving 20 bases between. The germline gives CDR1 SQVTM, CDR2 ANQGSEA. CDR3 size: 16 residues. Here the CDR3 DNA reads TGCAGCGTGGCCTCGCGGGGAGGACGATACACCGGGGAGCTGTTTTTT. This translates into CSVASRGGRYTGELFF.

The CDR3 loop reads CASSLQGAASVFF. CDR3 in DNA: TGTGCCAGCAGCTTACAGGGGGCGGCTAGCGTTTTCTTC. The genes are TRBV7-6 and TRBJ2-1; 8 bases fit TRBD1. Trimming cost V 2 bases and J 16 bases; bases outside gene matches: 10. The CDR3 has 13 residues. Germline V lookup: CDR1 SGHVS, CDR2 FNYEAQ.

This chain links TRBV29-1 with TRBJ2-7, with a possible D match to TRBD2 (5 bases). The CDR3 consists of 12 residues. CDR1 is SQVTM, CDR2 ANQGSEA, per germline. Trimming cost V 7 bases and J 3 bases, with 13 bases left between them. The CDR3 DNA reads TGCAGCGCGTCCCACGGGATCTACGAGCAGTACTTC. It translates to CSASHGIYEQYF.

The J gene is TRBJ1-1, the V gene TRBV7-9, with a possible D match to TRBD1 (5 bases). Germline CDR1 reads SEHNR; CDR2 reads FQNEAQ (reference sequence). This CDR3 has 15 amino acids. Trimming removed 6 bases from V and 0 bases from J, with 14 bases in between. The CDR3 loop is CASRLGQTMNTEAFF. The CDR3 coding sequence is TGTGCCAGCAGGTTGGGGCAGACCATGAACACTGAAGCTTTCTTT.

This rearrangement joins TRBV10-3 to TRBJ1-4; 7 nucleotides match TRBD1. Germline V gene data show CDR1 as ENHRY and CDR2 as SYGVKD. CDR3 length: 15 residues. Germline trimming cut 4 bases from V and 8 bases from J; bases unmatched to any gene: 10. Here the CDR3 DNA reads TGTGCCATCAGTGTATCTACAGGGGATGTAGAAAAACTGTTTTTT. Translated: CAISVSTGDVEKLFF.

This clonotype was found a few times. The J gene is TRBJ1-1, the V gene TRBV5-1; a weak D match, TRBD1 (5 bases). The CDR3 spans 14 residues. V was trimmed by 3 bases and J by 4 bases, leaving 13 bases between them. Germline lookup yields CDR1 SGHRS and CDR2 YFSETQ. CDR3 region: CASSSPGGGTEAFF. The CDR3, as DNA: TGCGCCAGCAGCTCCCCGGGGGGGGGCACTGAAGCTTTCTTT.

The chain carries TRBV2 and TRBJ2-7; TRBD1 agrees at 9 bases. From germline, CDR1 is SNHLY and CDR2 FYNNEI. The CDR3 contains 15 residues. With V trimmed by 5 bases and J by 1 base, 6 bases remained unmatched. The CDR3 DNA is TGTGCCAGCAGTTTCCGGGACAGGGTATCCTACGAGCAGTACTTC. It specifies CASSFRDRVSYEQYF.

This clonotype was seen many times. This chain joins TRBV29-1 and TRBJ2-7; TRBD1 agrees at 9 bases. Germline assignment: CDR1 SQVTM and CDR2 ANQGSEA. This CDR3 has 13 amino acids. V was pared by 0 bases and J by 3 bases, with 0 bases of the junction left unmatched. CDR3 region: CSVEEDRGYEQYF. As DNA, the CDR3 is TGCAGCGTTGAAGAGGACAGGGGCTACGAGCAGTACTTC.

CDR3 loop: CASSWGRVAEQYF. DNA for the CDR3: TGTGCCAGCAGTTGGGGCCGTGTTGCCGAGCAGTACTTC. The chain uses TRBV12-3 or TRBV12-4 and TRBJ2-7; TRBD1 might be the D (5 bases). The CDR3 has 13 amino acids. Trimming stripped 4 bases from V and 6 bases from J, with 13 bases between.

V and J are TRBV11-2 and TRBJ1-6, with D unresolved. Germline CDR1 is SGHAT and CDR2 is FQNNGV. The CDR3 is 17 residues long. The ends were cut back, 5 bases at V and 10 bases at J, with 24 bases in the middle. The CDR3 DNA sequence: TGTGCCAGCAGCCCCGACTGGGGAAGGTATAGAGCGTCACCCCTCCACTTT. Translated: CASSPDWGRYRASPLHF.